The following is a T cell receptor beta chain sequence with its context. Its specificity is unknown. Exclusion followed for patients with uncontrolled infection, other autoimmune disease, pregnancy or lactation. CDR3 size: 17 residues. CDR1 and CDR2 (germline): MDHEN, SYDVKM. The V and J ends lost 6 bases and 1 base, in that order; junction bases with no gene match: 11. This specimen belongs to a study of T cells in Graves' hyperthyroidism and ophthalmopathy. RNA transcripts provided the source from which TCR beta CDR3 regions were amplified. A first-round RT-PCR of the TCR CDR3 used the HTBI primer set. TCRdb re-called the multiplex PCR reads through MiXCR, storing one row per CDR3 protein. The table has about 360,000 distinct CDR3 sequences, about 12% seen once. Study conclusions and caveats: Among clonotypes expanded in thyroid above 0.001, most were also found in blood.

The gene calls are TRBV28 and TRBJ1-5; 8 positions agree with TRBD1. Sequencing was performed on blood. This TCR came from a woman aged 18-29 years with Graves' hyperthyroidism. CDR3 loop: CASSPDLGTGSNQPQHF. CDR3 DNA sequence: TGTGCCAGCAGCCCCGACCTTGGGACAGGCAGCAATCAGCCCCAGCATTTT.